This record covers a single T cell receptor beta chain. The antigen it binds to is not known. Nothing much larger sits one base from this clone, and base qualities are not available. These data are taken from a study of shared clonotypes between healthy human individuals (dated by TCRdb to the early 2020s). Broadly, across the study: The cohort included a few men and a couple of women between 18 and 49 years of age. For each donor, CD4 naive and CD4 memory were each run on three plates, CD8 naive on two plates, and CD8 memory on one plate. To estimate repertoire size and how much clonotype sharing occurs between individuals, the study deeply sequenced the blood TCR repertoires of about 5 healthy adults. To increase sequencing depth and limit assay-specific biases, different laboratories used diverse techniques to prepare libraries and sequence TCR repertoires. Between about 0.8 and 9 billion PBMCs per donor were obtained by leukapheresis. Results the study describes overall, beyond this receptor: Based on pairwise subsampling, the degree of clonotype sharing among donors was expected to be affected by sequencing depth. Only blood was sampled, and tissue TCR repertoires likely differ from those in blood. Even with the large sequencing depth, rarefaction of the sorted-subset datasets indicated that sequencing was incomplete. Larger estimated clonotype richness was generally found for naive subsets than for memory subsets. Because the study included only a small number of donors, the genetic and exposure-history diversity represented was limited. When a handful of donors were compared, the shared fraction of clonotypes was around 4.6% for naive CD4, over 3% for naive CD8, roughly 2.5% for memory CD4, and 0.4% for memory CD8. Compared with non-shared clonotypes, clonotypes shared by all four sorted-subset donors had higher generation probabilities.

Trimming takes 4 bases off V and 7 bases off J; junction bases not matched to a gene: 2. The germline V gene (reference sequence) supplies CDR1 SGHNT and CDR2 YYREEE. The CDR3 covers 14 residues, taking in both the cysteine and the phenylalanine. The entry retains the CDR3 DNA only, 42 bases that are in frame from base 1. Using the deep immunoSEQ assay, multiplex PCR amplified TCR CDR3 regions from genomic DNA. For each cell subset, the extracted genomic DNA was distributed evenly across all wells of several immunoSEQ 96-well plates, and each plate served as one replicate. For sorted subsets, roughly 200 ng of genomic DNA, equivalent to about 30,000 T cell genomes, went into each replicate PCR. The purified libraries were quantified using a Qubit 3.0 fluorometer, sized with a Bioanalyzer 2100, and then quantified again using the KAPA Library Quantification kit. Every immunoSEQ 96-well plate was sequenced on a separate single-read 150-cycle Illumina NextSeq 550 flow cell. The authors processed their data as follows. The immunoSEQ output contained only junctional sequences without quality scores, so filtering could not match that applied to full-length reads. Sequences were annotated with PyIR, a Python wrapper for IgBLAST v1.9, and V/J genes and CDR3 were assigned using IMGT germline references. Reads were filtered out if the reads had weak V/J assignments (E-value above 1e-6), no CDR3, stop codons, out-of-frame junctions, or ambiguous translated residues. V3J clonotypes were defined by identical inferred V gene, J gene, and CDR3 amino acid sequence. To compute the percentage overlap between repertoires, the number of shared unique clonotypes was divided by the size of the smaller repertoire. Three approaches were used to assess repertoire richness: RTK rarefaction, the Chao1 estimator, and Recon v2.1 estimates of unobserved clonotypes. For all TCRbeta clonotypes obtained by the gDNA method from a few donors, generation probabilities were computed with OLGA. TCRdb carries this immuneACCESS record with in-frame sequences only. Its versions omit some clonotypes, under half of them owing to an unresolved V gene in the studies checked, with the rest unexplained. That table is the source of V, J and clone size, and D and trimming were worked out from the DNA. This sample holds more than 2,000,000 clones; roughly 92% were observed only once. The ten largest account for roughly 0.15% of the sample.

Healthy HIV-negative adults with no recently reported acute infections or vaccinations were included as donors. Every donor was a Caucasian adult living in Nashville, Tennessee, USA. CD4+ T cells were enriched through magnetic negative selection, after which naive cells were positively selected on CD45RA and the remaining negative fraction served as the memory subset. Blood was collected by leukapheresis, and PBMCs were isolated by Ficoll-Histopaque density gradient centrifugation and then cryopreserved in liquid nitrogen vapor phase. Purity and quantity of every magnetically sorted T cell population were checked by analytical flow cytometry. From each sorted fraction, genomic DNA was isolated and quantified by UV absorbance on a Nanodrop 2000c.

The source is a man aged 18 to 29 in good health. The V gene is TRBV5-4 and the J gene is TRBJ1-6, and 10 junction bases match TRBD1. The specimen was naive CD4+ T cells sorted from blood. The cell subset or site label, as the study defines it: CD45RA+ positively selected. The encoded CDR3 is CASSQGQGNSPLHF. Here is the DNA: TGTGCCAGCAGCCAGGGACAGGGGAATTCACCCCTCCACTTT.